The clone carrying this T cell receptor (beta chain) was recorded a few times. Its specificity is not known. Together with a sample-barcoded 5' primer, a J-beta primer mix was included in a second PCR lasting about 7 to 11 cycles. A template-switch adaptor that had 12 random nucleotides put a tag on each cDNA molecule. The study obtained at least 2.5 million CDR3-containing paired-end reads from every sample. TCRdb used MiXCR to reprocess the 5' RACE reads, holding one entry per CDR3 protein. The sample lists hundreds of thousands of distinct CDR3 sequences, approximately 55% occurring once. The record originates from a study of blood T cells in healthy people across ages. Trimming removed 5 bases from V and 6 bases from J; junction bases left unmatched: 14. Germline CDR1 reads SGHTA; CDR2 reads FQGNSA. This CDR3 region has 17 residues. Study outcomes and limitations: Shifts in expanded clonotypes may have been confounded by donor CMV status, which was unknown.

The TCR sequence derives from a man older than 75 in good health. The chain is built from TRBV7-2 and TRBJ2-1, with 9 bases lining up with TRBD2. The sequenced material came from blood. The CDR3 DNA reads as TGTGCCAGCAGCCCCGGGACTAGCTGGCGGGCCTCCAATGAGCAGTTCTTC. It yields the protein CASSPGTSWRASNEQFF.